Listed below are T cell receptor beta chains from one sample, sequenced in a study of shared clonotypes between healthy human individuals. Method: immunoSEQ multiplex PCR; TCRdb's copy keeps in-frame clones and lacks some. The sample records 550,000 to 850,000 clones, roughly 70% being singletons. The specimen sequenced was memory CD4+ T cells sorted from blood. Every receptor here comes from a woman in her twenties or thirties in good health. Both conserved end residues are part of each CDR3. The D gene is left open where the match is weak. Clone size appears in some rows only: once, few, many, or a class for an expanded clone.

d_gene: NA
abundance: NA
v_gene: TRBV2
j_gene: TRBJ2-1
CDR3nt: TGTGCCAGCGTTGGGGCCGCACCTATCCTGCAGTTCTTC
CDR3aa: CASVGAAPILQFF

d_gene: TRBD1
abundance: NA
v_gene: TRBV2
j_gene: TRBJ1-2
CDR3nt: TGTGCCAGCATACAGACAGGGACCACCTATGGCTACACCTTC
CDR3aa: CASIQTGTTYGYTF

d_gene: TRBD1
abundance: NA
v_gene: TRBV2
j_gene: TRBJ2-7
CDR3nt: TGTGCCAGCACCCGGACAGGGCTCTACGAGCAGTACTTC
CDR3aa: CASTRTGLYEQYF

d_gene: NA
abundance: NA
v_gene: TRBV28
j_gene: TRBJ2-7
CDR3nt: TGTGCCAGCAGTTTAGGGGGGGCAGACTCCTACGAGCAGTACTTC
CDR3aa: CASSLGGADSYEQYF

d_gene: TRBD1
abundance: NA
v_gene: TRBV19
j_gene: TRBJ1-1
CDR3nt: TGTGCCAGTAGTCGGGACAGCCCGAACACTGAAGCTTTCTTT
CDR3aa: CASSRDSPNTEAFF

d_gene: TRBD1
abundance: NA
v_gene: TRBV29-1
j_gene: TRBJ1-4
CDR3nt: TGCAGCGTTCGGGACAGTGAAAGAAGCGGTCGGGTGTTTTTT
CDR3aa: CSVRDSERSGRVFF

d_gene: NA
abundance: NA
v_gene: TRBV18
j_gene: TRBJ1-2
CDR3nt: TGTGCCAGCTCACCACCGACAAACTATGGCTACACCTTC
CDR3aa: CASSPPTNYGYTF

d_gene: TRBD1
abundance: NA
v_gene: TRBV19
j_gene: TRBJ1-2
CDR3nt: TGTGCCAGTAGTTTCCCGGGACAGGGGAACGGCTACACCTTC
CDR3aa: CASSFPGQGNGYTF

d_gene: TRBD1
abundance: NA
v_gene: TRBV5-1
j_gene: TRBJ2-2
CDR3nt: TGCGCCAGCACCCCGGACAGGGGGAACACCGGGGAGCTGTTTTTT
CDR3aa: CASTPDRGNTGELFF

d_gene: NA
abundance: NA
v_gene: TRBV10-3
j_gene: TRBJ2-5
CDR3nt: TGTGCCATCGGGGGATTAGAGACCCAGTACTTC
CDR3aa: CAIGGLETQYF

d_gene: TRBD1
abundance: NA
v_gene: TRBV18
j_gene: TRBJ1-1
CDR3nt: TGTGCCAGCTCACCCAACAGGGGTCAGACTGAAGCTTTCTTT
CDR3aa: CASSPNRGQTEAFF

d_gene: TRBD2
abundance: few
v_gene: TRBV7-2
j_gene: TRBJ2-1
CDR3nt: TGTGCCAGCAGCTCCGGGACTAGTGATAGCAATGAGCAGTTCTTC
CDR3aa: CASSSGTSDSNEQFF

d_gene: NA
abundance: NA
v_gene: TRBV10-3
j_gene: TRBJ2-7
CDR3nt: TGTGCCATCAGTGACTGGACGACCGGTTCCTACGAGCAGTACTTC
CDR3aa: CAISDWTTGSYEQYF

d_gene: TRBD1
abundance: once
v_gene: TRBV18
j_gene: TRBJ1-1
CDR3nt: TGTGCCAGCCGACAGGGACAGGAGACTGAAGCTTTCTTT
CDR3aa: CASRQGQETEAFF

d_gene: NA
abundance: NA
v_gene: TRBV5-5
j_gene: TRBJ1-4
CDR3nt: TGTGCCAGCAGCTTAGGGGCCCGTCCTAGTGAAAAACTGTTTTTT
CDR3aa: CASSLGARPSEKLFF

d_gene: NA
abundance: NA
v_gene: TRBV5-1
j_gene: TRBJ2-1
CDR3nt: TGCGCCAGCAGCTTCGACGGAAAGGTCAATGAGCAGTTCTTC
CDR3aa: CASSFDGKVNEQFF

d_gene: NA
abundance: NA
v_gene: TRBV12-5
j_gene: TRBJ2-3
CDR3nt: TGTGCTAGTGGTTTCGGGACCAGCACAGATACGCAGTATTTT
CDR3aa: CASGFGTSTDTQYF

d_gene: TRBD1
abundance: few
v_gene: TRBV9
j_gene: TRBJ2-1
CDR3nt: TGTGCCAGCAGCGTAACAGGGGATTCGTACAATGAGCAGTTCTTC
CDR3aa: CASSVTGDSYNEQFF

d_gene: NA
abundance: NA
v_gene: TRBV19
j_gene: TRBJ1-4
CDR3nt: TGTGCCAGTAGTACGGGGGGCGCAACTAATGAAAAACTGTTTTTT
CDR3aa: CASSTGGATNEKLFF

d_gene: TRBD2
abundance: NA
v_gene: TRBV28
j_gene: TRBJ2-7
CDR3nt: TGTGCCAGCAACCTCGGACTAGCGGGGCACTACGAGCAGTACTTC
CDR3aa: CASNLGLAGHYEQYF

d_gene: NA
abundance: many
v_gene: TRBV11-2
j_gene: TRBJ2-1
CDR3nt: TGTGCCAGCAGCTTAATCGGCAATGAGCAGTTCTTC
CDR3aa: CASSLIGNEQFF

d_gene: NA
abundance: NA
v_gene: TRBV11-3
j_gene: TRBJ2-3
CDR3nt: TGTGCCAGCAGCTTAGGACAGGTTGGCGATACGCAGTATTTT
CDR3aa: CASSLGQVGDTQYF

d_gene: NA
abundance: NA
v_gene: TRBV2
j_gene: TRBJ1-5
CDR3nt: TGTGCCAGCAGGAGTGAATTTGACCAGCCCCAGCATTTT
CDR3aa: CASRSEFDQPQHF

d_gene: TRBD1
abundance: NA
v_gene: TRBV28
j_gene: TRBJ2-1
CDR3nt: TGTGCCAGCAGTTTAAGACAGGGAAACAATGAGCAGTTCTTC
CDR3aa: CASSLRQGNNEQFF

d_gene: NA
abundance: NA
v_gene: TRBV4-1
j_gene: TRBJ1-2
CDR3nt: TGCGCCAGCAGCCAAGATGGGAGGGGTTCGGTCTATGGCTACACCTTC
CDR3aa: CASSQDGRGSVYGYTF

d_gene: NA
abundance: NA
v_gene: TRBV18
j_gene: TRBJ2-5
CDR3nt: TGTGCCAGCTCACCACAGTTTGAGACCCAGTACTTC
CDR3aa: CASSPQFETQYF

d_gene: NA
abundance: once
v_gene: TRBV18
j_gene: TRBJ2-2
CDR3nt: TGTGCCAGCTCGGTACAGGTCTCTGAAGGGGAGCTGTTTTTT
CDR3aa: CASSVQVSEGELFF

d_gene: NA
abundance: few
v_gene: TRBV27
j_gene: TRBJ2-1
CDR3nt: TGTGCCAGCAGTGCCACTAGGACGCGGGGCTATGAGCAGTTCTTC
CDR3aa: CASSATRTRGYEQFF

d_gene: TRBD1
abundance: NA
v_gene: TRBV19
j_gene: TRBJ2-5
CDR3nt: TGTGCCAGTAGTACCAACAGGGGGGAGACCCAGTACTTC
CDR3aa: CASSTNRGETQYF

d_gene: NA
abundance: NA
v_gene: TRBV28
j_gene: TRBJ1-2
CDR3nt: TGTGCCAGCAGCCGCCGACAGAGTAACTATGGCTACACCTTC
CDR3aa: CASSRRQSNYGYTF

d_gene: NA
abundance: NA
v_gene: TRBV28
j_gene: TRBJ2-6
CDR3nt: TGTGCCAGCAGTTTCAGGGGTGGGCTGGTGGGGGCCAACGTCCTGACTTTC
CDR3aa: CASSFRGGLVGANVLTF

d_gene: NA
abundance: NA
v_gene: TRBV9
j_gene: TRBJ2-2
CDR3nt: TGTGCCAGCAGCGTAGTTGTCACCGGGGAGCTGTTTTTT
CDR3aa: CASSVVVTGELFF

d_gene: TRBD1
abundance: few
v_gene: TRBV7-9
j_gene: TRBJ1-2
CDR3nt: TGTGCCAGCAGCCCGACCCGGGACAGGGTGAGCTACACCTTC
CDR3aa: CASSPTRDRVSYTF

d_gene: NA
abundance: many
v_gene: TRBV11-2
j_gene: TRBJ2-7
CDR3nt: TGTGCCAGCAGCCCTTGGGAAGGGGCGTTTTACGAGCAGTACTTC
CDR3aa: CASSPWEGAFYEQYF

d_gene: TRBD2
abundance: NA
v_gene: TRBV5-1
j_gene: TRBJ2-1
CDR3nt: TGCGCCAGCAGCTTTTCTAGCGGACCTTACAATGAGCAGTTCTTC
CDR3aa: CASSFSSGPYNEQFF

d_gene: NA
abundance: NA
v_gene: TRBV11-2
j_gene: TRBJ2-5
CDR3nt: TGTGCCAGCAGCCGGGGTGGGACCCAGTACTTC
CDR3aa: CASSRGGTQYF

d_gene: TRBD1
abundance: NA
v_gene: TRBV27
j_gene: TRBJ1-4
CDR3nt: TGTGCCAGCAGTTCAGCCGGGACAGGGGGTGAAAAACTGTTTTTT
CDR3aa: CASSSAGTGGEKLFF

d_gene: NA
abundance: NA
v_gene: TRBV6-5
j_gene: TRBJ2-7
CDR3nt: TGTGCCAGCAGTACTACCCTCAGCTCCTACGAGCAGTACTTC
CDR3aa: CASSTTLSSYEQYF

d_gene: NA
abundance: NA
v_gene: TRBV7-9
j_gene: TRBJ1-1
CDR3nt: TGTGCCAGCAGCTTAGGGCAGGGCAACACTGAAGCTTTCTTT
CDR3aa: CASSLGQGNTEAFF

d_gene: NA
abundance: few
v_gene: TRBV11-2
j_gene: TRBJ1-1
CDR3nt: TGTGCCAGCAGCTTATTTGAACTGGGGACTGAAGCTTTCTTT
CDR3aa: CASSLFELGTEAFF

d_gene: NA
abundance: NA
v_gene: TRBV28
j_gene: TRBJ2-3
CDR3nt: TGTGCCAGCAGGAGGTTGGGCGGGACCCGTGCAGATACGCAGTATTTT
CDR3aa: CASRRLGGTRADTQYF

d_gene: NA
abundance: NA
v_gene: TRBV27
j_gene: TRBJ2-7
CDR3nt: NA
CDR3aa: CASSFLAGGGGEQYF

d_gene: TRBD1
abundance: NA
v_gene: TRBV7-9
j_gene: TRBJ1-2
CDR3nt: TGTGCCAGCGGGAAGACAGGGCCCGCGGGGGGCTACACCTTC
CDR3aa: CASGKTGPAGGYTF

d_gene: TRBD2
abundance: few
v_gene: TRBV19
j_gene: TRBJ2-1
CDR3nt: TGTGCCAGTAGCCGGACTAGCGGGAGGGCCGGTGAGCAGTTCTTC
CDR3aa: CASSRTSGRAGEQFF

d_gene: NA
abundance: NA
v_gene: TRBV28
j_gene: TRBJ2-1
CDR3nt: TGTGCCAGCAGTACCCGGGCCCTCACAAGTCCTTGGTACAATGAGCAGTTCTTC
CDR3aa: CASSTRALTSPWYNEQFF

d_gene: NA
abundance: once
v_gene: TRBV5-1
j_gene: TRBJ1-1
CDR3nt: TGCGCCAGCAGCTCACTACCCGACACAGGGAACACTGAAGCTTTCTTT
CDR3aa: CASSSLPDTGNTEAFF

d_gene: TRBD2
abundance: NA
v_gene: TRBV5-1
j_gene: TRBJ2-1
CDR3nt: TGCGCCAGCAGCTCCAGGACTAGCGGGACCAGCTCCTACAATGAGCAGTTCTTC
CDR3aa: CASSSRTSGTSSYNEQFF

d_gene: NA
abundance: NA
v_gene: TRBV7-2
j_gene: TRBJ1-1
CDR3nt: TGTGCCAGCAGCCTTAGTGGACAGCACACTGAAGCTTTCTTT
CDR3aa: CASSLSGQHTEAFF

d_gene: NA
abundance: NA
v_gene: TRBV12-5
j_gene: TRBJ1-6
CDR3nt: TGTGCTAGTGGTTCTGCACCCCTCCACTTT
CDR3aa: CASGSAPLHF

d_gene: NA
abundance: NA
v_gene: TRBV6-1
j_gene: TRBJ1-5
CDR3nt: TGTGCCAGCAGTGCAGGAAAGAGGCGGGGGAATCAGCCCCAGCATTTT
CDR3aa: CASSAGKRRGNQPQHF